The sequence of this T cell receptor (beta chain) was determined in a study of T cells in Graves' hyperthyroidism and ophthalmopathy. Investigators excluded patients with uncontrolled infection, other autoimmune disease, pregnancy or lactation. Amplification yielded TCR beta CDR3 regions, with RNA transcripts as the source. A first-round RT-PCR of the TCR CDR3 used the HTBI primer set. TCRdb re-called the multiplex PCR reads with MiXCR, one entry per CDR3 protein. The repertoire holds fewer than 900,000 distinct CDR3 sequences, with about 16% as singletons. Many counts were recorded for this clonotype. The sequence was obtained from a man aged 18 to 30 with Graves' hyperthyroidism. Sequences were obtained from blood.

CDR3 in DNA: TGTGCCAGCAGTTTAAGTTCTAGCGCGGATACGCAGTATTTT. Amino acid sequence: CASSLSSSADTQYF. V usage is TRBV27 and J usage is TRBJ2-3, with TRBD2 as a possible D gene (6 bases). Germline lookup yields CDR1 MNHEY and CDR2 SMNVEV (reference sequence). The CDR3 runs 14 residues. The V and J ends lost 2 bases and 6 bases respectively, with 12 bases between them.